A selection of T cell receptor beta chains follows, all from one sample in a study of blood T cell repertoires in COVID-19. Sequenced by immunoSEQ multiplex PCR; TCRdb stores in-frame clones only, minus some. Among about 76,000 clones, approximately 90% were seen once, and the ten largest hold under 6%. Sequencing was done on a sample of peripheral blood. The receptor source for this set is a human donor in a cohort sampled during active COVID-19. Both conserved end residues are part of each CDR3. A D gene is named only where the DNA matches it firmly. The listing skips clone size in some rows; elsewhere it reads once, few, many or a size class.

clone size	D gene	J gene	V gene	CDR3 protein	CDR3 DNA
once	.	TRBJ1-3	TRBV18	CASSPQVSSGNTIYF	TGTGCCAGCTCACCGCAGGTCAGCTCTGGAAACACCATATATTTT
.	.	TRBJ2-5	TRBV11-2	CASSLGTGVQQETQYF	TGTGCCAGCAGCTTGGGCACCGGGGTACAACAAGAGACCCAGTACTTC
.	TRBD1	TRBJ2-7	TRBV4-3	CASSQAGTGLYEQYF	TGCGCCAGCAGCCAAGCCGGGACAGGGCTTTACGAGCAGTACTTC
.	.	TRBJ2-1	TRBV7-3	CASSLSSHNEQFF	TGTGCCAGCAGCTTATCCTCCCACAATGAGCAGTTCTTC
.	.	TRBJ2-3	TRBV18	CASSPGQGGLITDTQYF	TGTGCCAGCTCACCAGGGCAGGGAGGACTCATCACAGATACGCAGTATTTT
.	.	TRBJ1-1	TRBV5-5	CASSAYSAGSNTEAFF	TGTGCCAGCAGCGCTTACAGCGCGGGTTCGAACACTGAAGCTTTCTTT
.	.	TRBJ2-1	TRBV11-2	CASSLANRAHNEQFF	TGTGCCAGCAGCTTAGCCAACAGGGCCCACAATGAGCAGTTCTTC
.	.	TRBJ1-1	TRBV10-2	CATRGAGRIQGEAFF	TGCGCCACCCGGGGGGCTGGAAGAATCCAGGGTGAAGCTTTCTTT
.	TRBD1	TRBJ2-7	TRBV5-1	CASSPGQGPEQYF	TGCGCCAGCAGCCCTGGACAGGGGCCCGAGCAGTACTTC
.	TRBD2	TRBJ2-2	TRBV5-1	CASSAGTSGGPSGELFF	TGCGCCAGCAGCGCAGGCACCAGCGGGGGGCCTAGCGGGGAGCTGTTTTTT
.	.	TRBJ2-7	TRBV30	CAWSRDSYEQYF	TGTGCCTGGAGCCGAGACTCCTACGAGCAGTACTTC
.	TRBD1	TRBJ1-2	TRBV6-1	CASSETGGGYGYTF	TGTGCCAGCAGTGAGACAGGGGGCGGCTATGGCTACACCTTC
.	TRBD1	TRBJ1-6	TRBV9	CASSTTGVSSYNSPLHF	TGTGCCAGCAGCACGACAGGGGTTTCCTCCTATAATTCACCCCTCCACTTT
once	.	TRBJ2-1	TRBV7-2	CASSSGGSYNEQFF	TGTGCCAGCAGTTCCGGGGGATCCTACAATGAGCAGTTCTTC
.	.	TRBJ2-5	TRBV5-4	CASSLRAGRETQYF	TGTGCCAGCAGCTTGCGGGCGGGGCGAGAGACCCAGTACTTC
.	TRBD1	TRBJ2-1	TRBV2	CATQDRGAEQFF	TGTGCCACACAGGACAGGGGGGCTGAGCAGTTCTTC
once	.	TRBJ2-7	TRBV6-1	CASSEGQGGTYEQYF	TGTGCCAGCAGTGAAGGGCAGGGGGGAACCTACGAGCAGTACTTC
.	TRBD1	TRBJ2-5	TRBV7-9	CASTHGDRVQETQYF	TGTGCCAGCACTCATGGGGACAGAGTACAAGAGACCCAGTACTTC
.	TRBD1	TRBJ2-7	TRBV11-3	CASSPSPGQGYEQYF	TGTGCCAGCAGCCCCTCTCCGGGACAGGGGTACGAGCAGTACTTC
.	.	TRBJ1-6	TRBV2	CASSDGGVVNSPLHF	TGTGCCAGCAGTGATGGGGGCGTCGTGAATTCACCCCTCCACTTT
.	TRBD1	TRBJ1-2	TRBV5-5	CASSWTGADYGYTF	TGTGCCAGCAGCTGGACAGGGGCCGACTATGGCTACACCTTC
.	TRBD1	TRBJ2-1	TRBV6-5	CASSSGTGVNEQFF	TGTGCCAGCAGTTCCGGGACAGGGGTAAATGAGCAGTTCTTC
.	.	TRBJ1-5	TRBV4-3	CASSQEVGASGYNQPQHF	TGCGCCAGCAGCCAAGAAGTGGGGGCTTCGGGTTACAATCAGCCCCAGCATTTT
.	TRBD2	TRBJ2-3	TRBV5-1	CASSLAQRGGGVFIADTQYF	TGCGCCAGCAGCTTGGCCCAGCGGGGGGGCGGGGTGTTCATCGCAGATACGCAGTATTTT
.	TRBD1	TRBJ1-5	TRBV6-5	CASSPWTGGNQPQHF	TGTGCCAGCAGCCCCTGGACAGGGGGCAATCAGCCCCAGCATTTT
.	TRBD1	TRBJ2-7	TRBV18	CASSPGQLTYEQYF	TGTGCCAGCTCACCGGGACAGCTGACATACGAGCAGTACTTC
.	TRBD1	TRBJ2-2	TRBV7-8	CASSSDREGSAGELFF	TGTGCCAGCAGCTCGGACAGGGAAGGGTCCGCCGGGGAGCTGTTTTTT
.	TRBD2	TRBJ2-7	TRBV5-1	CASSGLSGGPNEQYF	TGCGCCAGCAGCGGGCTTAGCGGGGGCCCCAACGAGCAGTACTTC
once	.	TRBJ2-5	TRBV19	CASSVEQGHQETQYF	TGTGCCAGTAGTGTAGAACAAGGACATCAAGAGACCCAGTACTTC
.	.	TRBJ2-5	TRBV5-6	CASSPPTGGETQYF	TGTGCCAGCAGCCCTCCGACAGGAGGAGAGACCCAGTACTTC
.	TRBD2	TRBJ2-5	TRBV5-1	CASSLSGTSFPGFLETQYF	TGCGCCAGCAGCTTATCCGGGACTAGCTTCCCCGGGTTTCTAGAGACCCAGTACTTC
.	.	TRBJ1-2	TRBV6-5	CASSSFSGEGYGYTF	TGTGCCAGCAGTTCCTTCTCAGGGGAAGGCTATGGCTACACCTTC
.	.	TRBJ1-2	TRBV10-1	CASSEQASYGYTF	TGCGCCAGCAGTGAGCAAGCCTCCTATGGCTACACCTTC
.	.	TRBJ2-5	TRBV3-1/TRBV3-2	CASSHLPGQMVETQYF	TGTGCCAGCAGCCATCTTCCCGGACAGATGGTCGAGACCCAGTACTTC
.	.	TRBJ1-4	TRBV19	CASSISPMRSNEKLFF	TGTGCCAGTAGTATATCTCCAATGAGGTCTAATGAAAAACTGTTTTTT
once	.	TRBJ1-6	TRBV5-1	CASSLDAVGNSPLHF	TGCGCCAGCAGCCTGGACGCCGTCGGGAATTCACCCCTCCACTTT
.	.	TRBJ2-7	TRBV11-2	CASNVDSYSYEQYF	TGTGCCAGCAACGTAGACAGTTACTCCTACGAGCAGTACTTC
.	.	TRBJ1-5	TRBV20-1	CSASIPLLANSNQPQHF	TGCAGTGCTAGTATCCCCCTTTTAGCGAATAGCAATCAGCCCCAGCATTTT
.	TRBD1	TRBJ2-4	TRBV5-1	CASSFDRVKNIQYF	TGCGCCAGCAGCTTTGACAGGGTCAAAAACATTCAGTACTTC
once	.	TRBJ1-1	TRBV2	CASSENLGMNTEAFF	TGTGCCAGCAGTGAAAATCTAGGTATGAACACTGAAGCTTTCTTT
.	TRBD1	TRBJ1-2	TRBV6-5	CASSYFGQGVNGYTF	TGTGCCAGCAGTTACTTCGGACAGGGGGTAAATGGCTACACCTTC
.	.	TRBJ2-5	TRBV9	CASSVSSGRGETQYF	TGTGCCAGCAGCGTATCCTCTGGACGGGGAGAGACCCAGTACTTC
.	TRBD1	TRBJ2-1	TRBV11-2	CASSTETGVTQFF	TGTGCCAGCAGCACAGAAACAGGGGTGACGCAGTTCTTC
.	TRBD2	TRBJ2-2	TRBV7-3	CASSLTPSGGVTGELFF	TGTGCCAGCAGCTTAACCCCTAGCGGGGGGGTCACCGGGGAGCTGTTTTTT
.	TRBD2	TRBJ2-3	TRBV7-9	CASSPLAGKTDTQYF	TGTGCCAGCAGCCCCTTAGCGGGGAAGACAGATACGCAGTATTTT
.	.	TRBJ1-2	TRBV2	CASSESGRVSYGYTF	TGTGCCAGCAGTGAATCGGGGAGGGTTAGCTATGGCTACACCTTC
.	TRBD1	TRBJ2-3	TRBV5-8	CASSHGTGARDTQYF	TGTGCCAGCAGCCATGGGACAGGGGCTAGAGATACGCAGTATTTT